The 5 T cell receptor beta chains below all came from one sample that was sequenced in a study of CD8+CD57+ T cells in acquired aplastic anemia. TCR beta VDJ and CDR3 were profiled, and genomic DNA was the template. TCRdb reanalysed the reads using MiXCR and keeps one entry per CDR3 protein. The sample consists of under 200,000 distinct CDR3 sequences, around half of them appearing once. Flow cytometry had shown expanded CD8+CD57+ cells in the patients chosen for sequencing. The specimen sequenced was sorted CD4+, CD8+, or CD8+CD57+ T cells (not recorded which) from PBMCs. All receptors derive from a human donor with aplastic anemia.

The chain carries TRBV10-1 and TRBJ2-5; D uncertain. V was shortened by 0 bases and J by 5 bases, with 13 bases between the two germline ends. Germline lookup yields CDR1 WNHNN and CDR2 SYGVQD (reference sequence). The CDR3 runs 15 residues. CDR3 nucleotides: TGCGCCAGCAGTGAGTCTCCCACGGCTGACGAGACCCAGTACTTC. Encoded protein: CASSESPTADETQYF.

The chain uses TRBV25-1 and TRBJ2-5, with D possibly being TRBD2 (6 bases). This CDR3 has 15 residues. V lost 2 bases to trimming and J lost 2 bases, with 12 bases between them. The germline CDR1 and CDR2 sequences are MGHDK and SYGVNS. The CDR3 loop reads CASSEGRRGQETQYF. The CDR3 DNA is TGTGCCAGCAGTGAAGGCAGGAGGGGACAAGAGACCCAGTACTTC.

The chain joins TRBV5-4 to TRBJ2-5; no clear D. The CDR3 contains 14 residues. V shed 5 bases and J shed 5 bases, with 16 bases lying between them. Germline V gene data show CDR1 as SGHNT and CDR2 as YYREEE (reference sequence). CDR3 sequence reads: CASSLGSSYETQYF. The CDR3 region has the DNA TGTGCCAGCAGTTTAGGTTCATCTTACGAGACCCAGTACTTC.

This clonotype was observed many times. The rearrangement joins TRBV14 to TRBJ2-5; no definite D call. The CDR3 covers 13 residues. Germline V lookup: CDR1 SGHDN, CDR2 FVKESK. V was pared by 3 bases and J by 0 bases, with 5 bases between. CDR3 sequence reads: CASSHENQETQYF. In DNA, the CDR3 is TGTGCCAGCAGCCACGAGAACCAAGAGACCCAGTACTTC.

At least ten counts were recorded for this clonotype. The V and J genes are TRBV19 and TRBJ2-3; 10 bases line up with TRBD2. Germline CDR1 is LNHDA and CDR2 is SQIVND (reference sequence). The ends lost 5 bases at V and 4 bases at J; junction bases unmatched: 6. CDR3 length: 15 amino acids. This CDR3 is CASSYASGGSDTQYF. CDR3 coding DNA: TGTGCCAGTAGTTACGCTAGCGGGGGATCAGATACGCAGTATTTT.